What follows is one TCR beta chain and its context. Its antigen is not known. A read error is possible here, since a much larger clone lies one base away. The source of the sample is a study of blood T cells in healthy people across ages. Study findings and constraints: Researchers report that TCR beta diversity correlated strongly with naive T cell percentage.

Germline CDR1 ENHRY, CDR2 SYGVKD. The CDR3 consists of 15 residues. A sample-barcoded 5' primer and a J-beta primer mix were used in a second PCR of about 6 to 12 cycles. A single record per CDR3 protein comes from TCRdb applying MiXCR to the 5' RACE reads. The sample lists 1.5 million to 2 million distinct CDR3 sequences; roughly 27% were seen once. Samples each yielded at least 6 micrograms of total RNA. Specimen: blood. This clonotype originated in a woman in her 30s in good health. V is TRBV10-3 and J is TRBJ2-7; D might be TRBD2 (7 bases). CDR3 sequence reads: CAVSEVGGTRGEQYF. CDR3 nucleotide sequence: TGTGCCGTCAGTGAAGTCGGGGGGACAAGGGGAGAGCAGTACTTC.